The T cell receptor (beta chain) under discussion was sequenced for a study of OX40 agonist ivuxolimab in advanced cancers. Study results and caveats: Several nonresponders also turned out to have low normalized T-cell clonal expansion.

With respect to this clone: What it binds is not known.

Germline V gene sequence: CDR1 SGHDT, CDR2 YYEEEE. Trimming cost V 10 bases and J 5 bases, with 21 bases left between them. This CDR3 contains 14 residues. Assay: immunoSEQ multiplex PCR; the TCRdb copy retains only in-frame clones and omits some. The sample carries approximately 92,000 clones, roughly 94% recorded once. The gene calls are TRBV5-6 and TRBJ2-5; tentatively, D is TRBD1 or TRBD2 (6 bases each). This TCR came from an adult with an advanced solid tumor such as melanoma, head and neck, liver or kidney cancer. This specimen was CD4+ or CD8+ T cells sorted from blood, taken in a trial of the OX40 agonist ivuxolimab. The CDR3 nucleotides are TGTGCCGCACAACGGGGGCTAGCGACGGAGACCCAGTACTTC. Its translation: CAAQRGLATETQYF.